This T cell receptor (beta chain) stems from a study of T cell repertoires in cytomegalovirus infection. Study as a whole: Both a matching HLA type and CMV infection were indicated by public TCR beta signatures.

This clonotype was seen a handful of times. What it binds is unknown. Overall study findings and caveats: The study identified carriers of CMV plus the relevant HLA from cumulative public TCR beta family frequency. CMV-specific HLA-C-restricted TCR beta clonotypes dominated the ex vivo response.

TCRdb independently ran MiXCR on the reads; one entry per CDR3 protein. The sample contains approximately 750,000 distinct CDR3 sequences, 35% to 45% of which appear only once. The sequenced sample consisted of PBMCs. This clonotype originated in a human donor in good health (CMV status not recorded). Some clones in this sample may be carry-over from other donors' samples.

The DNA of the CDR3 is TGTGCCAGCAGCTTAGTTGGGGTAGGAGAGACCCAGTACTTC. The encoded protein is CASSLVGVGETQYF. V gene TRBV11-2 combines with J gene TRBJ2-5; no reliable D call. Germline lookup yields CDR1 SGHAT and CDR2 FQNNGV. This CDR3 is 14 amino acids long. Trimming pared 1 base from V and 4 bases from J, leaving 10 bases between.